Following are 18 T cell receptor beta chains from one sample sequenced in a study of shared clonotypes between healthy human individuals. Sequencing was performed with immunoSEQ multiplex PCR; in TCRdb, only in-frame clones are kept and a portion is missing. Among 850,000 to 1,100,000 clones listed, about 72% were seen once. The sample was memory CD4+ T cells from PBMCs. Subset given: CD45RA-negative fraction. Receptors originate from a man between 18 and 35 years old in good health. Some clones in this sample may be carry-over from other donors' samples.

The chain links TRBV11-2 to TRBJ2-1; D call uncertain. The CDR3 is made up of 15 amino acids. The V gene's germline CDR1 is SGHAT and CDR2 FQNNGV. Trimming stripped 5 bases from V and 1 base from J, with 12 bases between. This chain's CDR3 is CASSPPYRSYNEQFF. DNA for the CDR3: TGTGCCAGCAGCCCCCCCTATAGGTCCTACAATGAGCAGTTCTTC. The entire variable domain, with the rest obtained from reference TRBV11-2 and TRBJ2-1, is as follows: EAGVAQSPRYKIIEKRQSVAFWCNPISGHATLYWYQQILGQGPKLLIQFQNNGVVDDSQLPKDRFSAERLKGVDSTLKIQPAKLEDSAVYLCASSPPYRSYNEQFFGPGTRLTVL.

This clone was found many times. This CDR3 reads CASSYSREREQYF. The CDR3, as DNA: TGTGCCAGCAGTTACTCGAGGGAGAGAGAGCAGTACTTC. This rearrangement joins TRBV6-5 to TRBJ2-7, with D perhaps matching TRBD2 (5 bases). Germline V lookup: CDR1 MNHEY, CDR2 SVGAGI. The ends were cut back, 0 bases at V and 7 bases at J, with 10 bases in the middle. The CDR3 covers 13 residues.

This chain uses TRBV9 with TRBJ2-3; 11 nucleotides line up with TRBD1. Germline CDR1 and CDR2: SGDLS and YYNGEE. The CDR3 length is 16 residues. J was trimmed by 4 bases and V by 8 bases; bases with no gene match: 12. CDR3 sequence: CASSGTGGLSADTQYF. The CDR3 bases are TGTGCCAGTTCCGGGACAGGGGGTTTGAGTGCAGATACGCAGTATTTT.

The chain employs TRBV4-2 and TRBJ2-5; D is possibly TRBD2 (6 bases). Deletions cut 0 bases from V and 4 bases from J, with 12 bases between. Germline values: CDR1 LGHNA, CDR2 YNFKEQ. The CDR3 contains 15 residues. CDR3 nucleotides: TGTGCCAGCAGCCAAGACGGTGCTAGCGTAGAGACCCAGTACTTC. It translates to CASSQDGASVETQYF.

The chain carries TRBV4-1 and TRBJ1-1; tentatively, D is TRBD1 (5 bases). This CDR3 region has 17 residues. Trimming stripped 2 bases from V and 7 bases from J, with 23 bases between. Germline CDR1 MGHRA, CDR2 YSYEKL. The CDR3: CASSQKIGGLVEIEAFF. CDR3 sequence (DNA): TGCGCCAGCAGCCAAAAAATCGGGGGGTTGGTGGAGATTGAAGCTTTCTTT.

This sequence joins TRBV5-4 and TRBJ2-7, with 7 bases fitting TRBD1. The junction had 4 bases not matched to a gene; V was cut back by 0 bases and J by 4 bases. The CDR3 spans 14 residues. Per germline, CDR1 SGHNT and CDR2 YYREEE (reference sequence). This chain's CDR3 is CASSLERGQYEQYF. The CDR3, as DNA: TGTGCCAGCAGCTTGGAAAGGGGGCAGTACGAGCAGTACTTC.

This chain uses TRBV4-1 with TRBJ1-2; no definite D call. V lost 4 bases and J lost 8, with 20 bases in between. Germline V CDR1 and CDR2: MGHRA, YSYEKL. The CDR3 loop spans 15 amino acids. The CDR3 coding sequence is TGCGCCAGCAGCCCATATGATGACGGTTTAGGCGGCTACACCTTC. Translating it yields CASSPYDDGLGGYTF.

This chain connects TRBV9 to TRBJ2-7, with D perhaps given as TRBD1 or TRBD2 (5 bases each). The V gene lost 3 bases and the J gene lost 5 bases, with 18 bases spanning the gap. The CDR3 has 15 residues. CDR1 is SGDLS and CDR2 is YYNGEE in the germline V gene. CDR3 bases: TGTGCCAGCAGCGAGGGCCCCCGTCCGGGGCACGAGCAGTACTTC. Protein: CASSEGPRPGHEQYF.

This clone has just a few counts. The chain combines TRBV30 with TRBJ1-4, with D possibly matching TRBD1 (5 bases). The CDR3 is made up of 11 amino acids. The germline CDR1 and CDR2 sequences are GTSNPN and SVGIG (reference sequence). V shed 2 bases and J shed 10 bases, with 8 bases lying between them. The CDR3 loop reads CAWSWGGKLFF. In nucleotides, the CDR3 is TGTGCCTGGAGTTGGGGGGGAAAACTGTTTTTT.

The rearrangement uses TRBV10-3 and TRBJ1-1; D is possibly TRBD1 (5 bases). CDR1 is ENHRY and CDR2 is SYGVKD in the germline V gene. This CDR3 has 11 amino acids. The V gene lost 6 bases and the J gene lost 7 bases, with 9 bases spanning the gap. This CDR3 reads CAIRGEGEAFF. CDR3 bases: TGTGCCATCAGAGGGGAGGGTGAAGCTTTCTTT.

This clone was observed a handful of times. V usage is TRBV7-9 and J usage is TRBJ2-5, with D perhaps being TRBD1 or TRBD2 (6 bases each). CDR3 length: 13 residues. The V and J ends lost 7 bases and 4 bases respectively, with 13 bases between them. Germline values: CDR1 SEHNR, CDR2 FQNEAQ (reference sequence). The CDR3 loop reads CASILGGLETQYF. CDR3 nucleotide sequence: TGTGCCAGCATTCTTGGGGGGCTAGAGACCCAGTACTTC.

CDR3 DNA sequence: TGTGCCATCACTTGGGCTATCTATGGCTACACCTTC. It encodes CAITWAIYGYTF. The rearrangement joins TRBV10-3 to TRBJ1-2, with no clear D. The V end lost 7 bases, the J end lost 4 bases, and 10 bases lay between the germline ends. The CDR3 has 12 residues. Per the germline V gene, CDR1 is ENHRY and CDR2 is SYGVKD.

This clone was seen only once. The CDR3 DNA is TGTGCCAGCAGCACTACCAAGTTGGCTAGCGGGAGGGCTTACACAGATACGCAGTATTTT. Its translation is CASSTTKLASGRAYTDTQYF. The chain links TRBV13 to TRBJ2-3; TRBD2 agrees at 12 bases. The trim removed 5 bases at V and 2 bases at J, leaving 17 bases unmatched. Germline loops: CDR1 PRHDT, CDR2 FYEKMQ (reference sequence). This CDR3 contains 20 residues.

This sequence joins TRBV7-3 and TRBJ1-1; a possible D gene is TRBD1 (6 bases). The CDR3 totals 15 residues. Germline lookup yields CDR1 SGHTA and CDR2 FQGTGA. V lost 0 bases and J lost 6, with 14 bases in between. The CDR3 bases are TGTGCCAGCAGCTTAACCGGGGGCGGATTTGCTGAAGCTTTCTTT. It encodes CASSLTGGGFAEAFF.

The CDR3 protein is CASSAGGGSYGYTF. The CDR3 DNA reads as TGTGCCAGCAGCGCCGGAGGCGGCTCCTATGGCTACACCTTC. The rearrangement links TRBV9 to TRBJ1-2; unclear D gene. Trimming removed 3 bases from V and 4 bases from J, with 13 bases in between. This CDR3 is built from 14 residues. Germline V lookup: CDR1 SGDLS, CDR2 YYNGEE.

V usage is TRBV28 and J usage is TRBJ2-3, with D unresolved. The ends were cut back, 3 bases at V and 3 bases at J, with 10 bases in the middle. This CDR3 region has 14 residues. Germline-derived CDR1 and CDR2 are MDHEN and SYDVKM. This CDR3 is CASSFRQTTDTQYF. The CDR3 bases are TGTGCCAGCAGTTTTCGGCAGACAACAGATACGCAGTATTTT.

CDR3 in DNA: TGTGCCTGGTCCGCGCTAAACGCTGGATTCTTT. Protein: CAWSALNAGFF. The chain uses TRBV30 and TRBJ1-1; no clear D gene. With 5 bases removed from V and 14 bases from J, the gap between germline ends came to 18 bases. The length of the CDR3 is 11 residues. Germline values: CDR1 GTSNPN, CDR2 SVGIG (reference sequence).

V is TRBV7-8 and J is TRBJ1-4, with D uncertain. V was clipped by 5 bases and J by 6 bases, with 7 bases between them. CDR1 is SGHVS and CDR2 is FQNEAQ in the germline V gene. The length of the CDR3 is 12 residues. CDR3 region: CASSEYDEKLFF. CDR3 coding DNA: TGTGCCAGCAGCGAATACGATGAAAAACTGTTTTTT. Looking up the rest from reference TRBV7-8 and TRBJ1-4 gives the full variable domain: GAGVSQSPRYKVAKRGQDVALRCDPISGHVSLFWYQQALGQGPEFLTYFQNEAQLDKSGLPSDRFFAERPEGSVSTLKIQRTQQEDSAVYLCASSEYDEKLFFGSGTQLSVL.